One and the same sample provided the 11 T cell receptor beta chains below, sequenced in a study of T cells in Graves' hyperthyroidism and ophthalmopathy. TCR beta CDR3 sequences were amplified from RNA transcripts. Carried out on the TCR CDR3, a first-round RT-PCR used the HTBI primer set. TCRdb itself ran the multiplex PCR reads through MiXCR, one entry per CDR3 protein. The table shows roughly 380,000 distinct CDR3 sequences, with roughly 13% occurring only once. Sequencing used blood. The receptors were gathered from a woman between 18 and 29 years old with Graves' hyperthyroidism.

This clonotype came up many times. This sequence joins TRBV18 and TRBJ1-1; no firm D call. The V gene lost 5 bases and the J gene lost 6 bases, with 10 bases spanning the gap. From germline, CDR1 is KGHSH and CDR2 LQKENI. The CDR3 is 12 residues long. The chain's CDR3 is CASSMTESEAFF. In DNA, the CDR3 is TGTGCCAGCTCAATGACCGAGTCTGAAGCTTTCTTT.

This clonotype was seen a handful of times. The J gene is TRBJ2-1, the V gene TRBV6-1; 13 bases align to TRBD2. V lost 8 bases, J lost 5 bases, and 6 bases stayed unmatched. Per germline, CDR1 MNHNS and CDR2 SASEGT. The CDR3 contains 15 residues. CDR3 nucleotides: TGTGCCAGCCAAGGGACTAGCGGGGTTAACAATGAGCAGTTCTTC. As protein: CASQGTSGVNNEQFF.

This clonotype was observed at least ten times. The V gene is TRBV18, the J gene TRBJ1-1; D call uncertain. This CDR3 has 15 residues. In germline, CDR1 is KGHSH, CDR2 LQKENI. Trimming cost V 3 bases and J 1 base, with 12 bases left between them. CDR3 DNA: TGTGCCAGCTCACCGCCCGGACGGTGGAACACTGAAGCTTTCTTT. It translates to CASSPPGRWNTEAFF.

This clonotype was counted many times. The V and J genes are TRBV6-4 and TRBJ1-1; no definite D call. V dropped 3 bases and J dropped 5 bases, with 10 bases sitting between them. Per germline, CDR1 MRHNA and CDR2 SNTAGT. This CDR3 has 13 residues. The CDR3 nucleotides read TGTGCCAGCAGTGAAAATCGGAGGACTGAAGCTTTCTTT. This translates into CASSENRRTEAFF.

This clonotype was detected ten times or more. The chain combines TRBV6-1 with TRBJ1-5; D is possibly TRBD1 (6 bases). CDR3 length equals 14 residues. Germline assignment: CDR1 MNHNS and CDR2 SASEGT. V was cut by 3 bases and J by 5 bases, with 11 bases left in between. CDR3 region: CASSDTTGYQPQHF. In DNA, the CDR3 is TGTGCCAGCAGTGATACCACAGGGTATCAGCCCCAGCATTTT.

This clonotype was seen at least ten times. The rearrangement uses TRBV29-1 and TRBJ1-2; 8 bases fit TRBD1. The V and J ends lost 8 bases and 4 bases, in that order; junction bases with no gene match: 6. The CDR3 spans 12 residues. Germline V gene data show CDR1 as SQVTM and CDR2 as ANQGSEA. The CDR3 bases are TGCAGCACCACAGGGACAGGCTATGGCTACACCTTC. Protein sequence: CSTTGTGYGYTF.

This clonotype showed up many times. The chain couples TRBV10-3 to TRBJ1-2; a weak D match, TRBD1 (6 bases). V was clipped by 6 bases and J by 8 bases, with 19 bases between them. The CDR3 contains 14 residues. The germline V gene has CDR1 ENHRY and CDR2 SYGVKD. The CDR3 loop reads CAIRGGQKLVGYTF. CDR3 nucleotide sequence: TGTGCCATCAGGGGAGGACAGAAGCTTGTGGGCTACACCTTC.

The sample holds many counts of this clonotype. This chain joins TRBV5-1 and TRBJ2-1; weak D call: TRBD2 (5 bases). Germline values: CDR1 SGHRS, CDR2 YFSETQ. The CDR3 spans 14 residues. V dropped 5 bases and J dropped 0 bases, with 9 bases sitting between them. The CDR3 bases are TGCGCCAGCAGGGACTCAAGCTCCTACAATGAGCAGTTCTTC. Amino acids: CASRDSSSYNEQFF. Variable domain in full (rest from reference TRBV5-1 and TRBJ2-1): KAGVTQTPRYLIKTRGQQVTLSCSPISGHRSVSWYQQTPGQGLQFLFEYFSETQRNKGNFPGRFSGRQFSNSRSEMNVSTLELGDSALYLCASRDSSSYNEQFFGPGTRLTVL.

V is TRBV28 and J is TRBJ2-2; D remains unclear. Germline V gene data show CDR1 as MDHEN and CDR2 as SYDVKM. The CDR3 covers 14 residues. V was shortened by 3 bases and J by 1 base, with 6 bases between the two germline ends. The CDR3: CASSFLVNTGELFF. CDR3 DNA: TGTGCCAGCAGTTTCCTGGTGAACACCGGGGAGCTGTTTTTT.

In this sample, this clonotype turned up many times. The chain is built from TRBV7-9 and TRBJ2-7, with D possibly matching TRBD2 (5 bases). Germline V gene sequence: CDR1 SEHNR, CDR2 FQNEAQ (reference sequence). The CDR3 covers 12 residues. The V gene lost 7 bases and the J gene lost 1 base, with 8 bases spanning the gap. Here the CDR3 reads CASTRGSYEQYF. CDR3 in DNA: TGTGCCAGCACCCGAGGGTCCTACGAGCAGTACTTC.

The rearrangement links TRBV15 to TRBJ2-7, with D uncertain. The length of the CDR3 is 12 residues. Trimming removed 5 bases from V and 5 bases from J, with 10 bases in between. The germline CDR1 and CDR2 sequences are LNHNV and YYDKDF (reference sequence). The CDR3 DNA reads TGTGCCACCAGCCTGGGGTCTGACGAGCAGTACTTC. Translation gives CATSLGSDEQYF.